Listed below are T cell receptor beta chains from one sample, sequenced in a study of cytomegalovirus exposure and HLA in healthy donors. Here immunoSEQ multiplex PCR was the method, and the copy in TCRdb shows in-frame clones only, minus some. The sample lists 140,000 to 150,000 clones; 75% to 90% were seen once. The sequenced sample consisted of PBMCs. The receptors come from a man in his forties or fifties in good health and CMV-seronegative. Both conserved end residues are part of each CDR3. The order of the fields is J gene, D gene, clone size, V gene, CDR3 protein, CDR3 DNA. D genes are given only for firm matches. The size field is filled for only some rows; it gives once, few, many or a size class.

>TRBJ2-2|NA|NA|TRBV5-1
CASSPIRDTFDYTGLVLFF
TGCGCCAGCAGCCCCATACGGGACACCTTTGATTACACCGGACTTGTGCTGTTTTTT
>TRBJ2-1|TRBD2|NA|TRBV2
CASSESAGIYEQFF
TGTGCCAGCAGTGAATCAGCGGGGATCTATGAGCAGTTCTTC
>TRBJ1-2|TRBD1|NA|TRBV2
CASSFSGQGLGDYGYTF
TGTGCCAGCAGTTTTAGTGGACAGGGCCTAGGGGACTATGGCTACACCTTC
>TRBJ1-3|NA|NA|TRBV18
CASSPLRSGNTIYF
TGTGCCAGCTCACCCCTCAGGTCGGGAAACACCATATATTTT
>TRBJ2-3|TRBD1|NA|TRBV19
CASSIGQGPDTQYF
TGTGCCAGTAGTATAGGACAGGGACCAGATACGCAGTATTTT
>TRBJ2-7|NA|few|TRBV28
CASSLQGEDEQYF
TGTGCCAGCAGTTTACAGGGGGAGGACGAGCAGTACTTC
>TRBJ2-1|TRBD1|NA|TRBV9
CASSVAGTGINEQFF
TGTGCCAGCAGCGTAGCCGGGACAGGGATCAATGAGCAGTTCTTC
>TRBJ1-1|NA|NA|TRBV18
CASSHTFGIREMNTEAFF
TGTGCCAGCTCACATACTTTTGGGATTAGGGAGATGAACACTGAAGCTTTCTTT
>TRBJ2-7|TRBD1|NA|TRBV7-9
CASSLVGQGQYEQYF
TGTGCCAGCAGCTTAGTCGGACAGGGTCAGTACGAGCAGTACTTC
>TRBJ2-6|NA|NA|TRBV12-5
CASGLRDSGANVLTF
TGTGCTAGTGGTCTCCGGGACTCTGGGGCCAACGTCCTGACTTTC
>TRBJ1-1|NA|NA|TRBV7-9
CASSENSGTEAFF
TGTGCCAGCAGCGAGAATAGCGGTACTGAAGCTTTCTTT
>TRBJ2-1|NA|NA|TRBV5-1
CASSLGGETYYNEQFF
TGCGCCAGCAGCTTGGGGGGGGAAACTTACTACAATGAGCAGTTCTTC
>TRBJ1-5|NA|NA|TRBV11-2
CASSLDGAPNQPQHF
TGTGCCAGCAGCTTAGATGGGGCCCCCAATCAGCCCCAGCATTTT
>TRBJ1-5|NA|few|TRBV30
CAWSPPASTLNQPQHF
TGTGCCTGGAGTCCCCCCGCCAGTACCCTCAATCAGCCCCAGCATTTT
>TRBJ1-1|TRBD1|NA|TRBV6-6
CASSNDRGTSEAFF
TGTGCCAGCAGTAATGACAGGGGAACCTCTGAAGCTTTCTTT
>TRBJ1-5|NA|NA|TRBV10-2
CASTQGSNQPQHF
TGCGCCAGCACCCAGGGCTCCAATCAGCCCCAGCATTTT
>TRBJ1-6|TRBD1|once|TRBV9
CASSVGKGALSPLHF
TGTGCCAGCAGCGTAGGAAAGGGGGCGCTTTCACCCCTCCACTTT